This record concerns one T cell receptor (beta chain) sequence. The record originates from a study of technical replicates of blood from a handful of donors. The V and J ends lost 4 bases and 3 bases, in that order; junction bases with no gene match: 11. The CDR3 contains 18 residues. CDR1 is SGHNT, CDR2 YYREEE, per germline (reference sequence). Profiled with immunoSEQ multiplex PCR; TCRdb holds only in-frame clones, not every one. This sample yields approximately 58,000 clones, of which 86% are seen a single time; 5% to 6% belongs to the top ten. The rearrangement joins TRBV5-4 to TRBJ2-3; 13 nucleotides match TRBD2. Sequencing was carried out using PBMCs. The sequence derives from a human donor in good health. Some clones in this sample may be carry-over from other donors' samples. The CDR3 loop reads CASSPGLAGPVGTDTQYF. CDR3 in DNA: TGTGCCAGCAGCCCGGGACTAGCGGGACCGGTGGGGACAGATACGCAGTATTTT.